Described below is a single T cell receptor (beta chain) sequence and its context. Its antigen is unidentified. Survey-level resolution applied to immunoSEQ assay v3.0. Produced via immunoSEQ multiplex PCR; TCRdb's table is partial and in-frame only. The sample consists of roughly 40,000 clones, 86% of them appearing once. This entry belongs to a study of long-term antiretroviral therapy in people with HIV. Study-wide points: Blood draws took place between about 2003 and 2017 and possibly involved older ART regimens. Repertoires with HIV possessed tighter CDR3 length spans than those of controls.

Germline V gives CDR1 MDHEN, CDR2 SYDVKM. Trimming removed 7 bases from V and 2 bases from J; junction bases left unmatched: 11. The CDR3 covers 15 residues. Each HIV-infected participant was given treatment in the United States. Sequencing was performed on unsorted PBMCs, taken just before starting antiretroviral therapy. The TCR originated in a young woman with HIV. The rearrangement links TRBV28 to TRBJ2-7; TRBD1 aligns across 7 bases. The CDR3 DNA is TGTGCCAGCAACCCTCGACAGGGTCCAACCTACGAGCAGTACTTC. It translates to CASNPRQGPTYEQYF.